The sequence of this T cell receptor beta chain was determined in a study of T-cell reconstitution after alpha-beta-depleted transplantation in children. Points from the study as a whole: Hyperexpanded clones declined; after one year, newly produced T cells mostly supplied diversity. Reportedly, alpha-beta T cells present about two months post-transplant originated from several hundred expanded clones of graft origin. Recipient T cells and thymic progenitors that survived were the source of the high TCRbeta diversity seen at day 60 in some patients.

Germline values: CDR1 MGHRA, CDR2 YSYEKL. Germline trimming cut 3 bases from V and 4 bases from J; bases unmatched to any gene: 18. CDR3 size: 20 residues. To note about this clonotype: The target antigen is unknown.

This sample's TCRbeta library carried unique molecular identifier barcodes. TCRdb redid the calling of the PCR reads with MiXCR, one entry per CDR3 protein. Of about 830,000 distinct CDR3 sequences listed, approximately 15% were seen once; the top ten hold approximately 5%. This chain uses TRBV4-1 with TRBJ2-3; TRBD2 agrees at 11 bases. The sample consisted of PBMCs, mostly from graft donor cells, taken 360 days after TCRalphabeta/CD19-depleted stem cell transplant. The source of this sequence is a male patient aged 10 to 17 who had a stem cell transplant for acute lymphoblastic leukemia, so the T cells may come from the graft donor. CDR3 sequence reads: CASSHRGLAGGPRTADTQYF. The DNA of the CDR3 is TGCGCCAGCAGCCACCGAGGATTAGCGGGAGGGCCCCGCACCGCAGATACGCAGTATTTT.